The T cell receptor (beta chain) described here comes from a study of T cell changes during pregnancy in multiple sclerosis. The germline V gene encodes CDR1 LNHNV and CDR2 YYDKDF (reference sequence). The CDR3 consists of 17 residues. Deletions cut 3 bases from V and 0 bases from J, with 12 bases between. Assay used: immunoSEQ multiplex PCR; TCRdb lists only in-frame clones, some missing. The sample has tens of thousands of clones, under 95% seen once. The chain carries TRBV15 and TRBJ2-6, with D possibly being TRBD2 (5 bases). This clonotype was obtained from a female donor with multiple sclerosis, enrolled in a pregnancy study. This sample comprised CD8+ T cells from peripheral blood mononuclear cells, obtained in the second trimester of pregnancy. CDR3 nucleotides: TGTGCCACCAGCAGCGCCGGGGTCGGCTCTGGGGCCAACGTCCTGACTTTC. Its protein product is CATSSAGVGSGANVLTF.